This is a list of T cell receptor beta chains from one sample in a study of shared clonotypes between healthy human individuals. TCRdb's table, derived via immunoSEQ multiplex PCR, lists solely in-frame clones and lacks some. This table has about 1 million clones, under 80% appearing once. Source material: memory CD4+ T cells sorted from blood. Source of these receptors: a man aged 18 to 29 in good health. Both conserved end residues are part of each CDR3. Fields, in order: CDR3 protein, CDR3 DNA, D gene, clone size, J gene, V gene. A D gene is named only where the DNA matches it firmly. Clone size is not always given. Where it is, it says once, few, many or a class for expanded clones.

CDR3: CAWSGDEKLFF
DNA: TGTGCCTGGAGTGGGGATGAAAAACTGTTTTTT
D: NA
size: few
J: TRBJ1-4
V: TRBV30

CDR3: CASSLGTGSNTGELFF
DNA: TGCGCCAGCAGCCTTGGAACCGGGTCGAACACCGGGGAGCTGTTTTTT
D: NA
size: NA
J: TRBJ2-2
V: TRBV5-1

CDR3: CASSPYNQETQYF
DNA: TGTGCCAGCAGCCCGTACAATCAAGAGACCCAGTACTTC
D: NA
size: NA
J: TRBJ2-5
V: TRBV5-6

CDR3: CASSQISGASETQYF
DNA: TGTGCCAGCTCTCAAATTTCAGGGGCTTCGGAGACCCAGTACTTC
D: NA
size: NA
J: TRBJ2-5
V: TRBV18

CDR3: CASSDTTANGELFF
DNA: TGCGCCAGCAGCGATACTACGGCTAACGGGGAGCTGTTTTTT
D: NA
size: NA
J: TRBJ2-2
V: TRBV5-1

CDR3: CASSLTSGKNTGELFF
DNA: TGTGCCAGCAGCTTAACTAGCGGGAAGAACACCGGGGAGCTGTTTTTT
D: TRBD2
size: NA
J: TRBJ2-2
V: TRBV11-2

CDR3: CASSARTGGRQPQHF
DNA: TGTGCCAGCAGTGCCCGGACAGGGGGGAGGCAGCCCCAGCATTTT
D: TRBD1
size: few
J: TRBJ1-5
V: TRBV28

CDR3: CASSLRGQQGYTF
DNA: TGTGCCAGCAGCCTCAGGGGTCAACAAGGCTACACCTTC
D: NA
size: NA
J: TRBJ1-2
V: TRBV7-2

CDR3: CASSITGVTEAFF
DNA: TGCGCCAGCAGCATAACAGGGGTCACTGAAGCTTTCTTT
D: TRBD1
size: NA
J: TRBJ1-1
V: TRBV5-1

CDR3: CASSPGTGREQYF
DNA: TGTGCCAGCTCACCGGGGACAGGCCGTGAGCAGTACTTC
D: TRBD1
size: NA
J: TRBJ2-7
V: TRBV18

CDR3: CASSLFRCREGDCGYTF
DNA: TGTGCCAGCAGCTTATTCAGGTGTCGGGAAGGCGATTGTGGCTACACCTTC
D: NA
size: NA
J: TRBJ1-2
V: TRBV11-2

CDR3: CASSLESSEQFF
DNA: TGTGCCAGCAGCTTAGAATCGAGTGAGCAGTTCTTC
D: NA
size: few
J: TRBJ2-1
V: TRBV7-8

CDR3: CASSDKDRVGGYTF
DNA: TGTGCCAGCAGTGACAAGGACAGGGTGGGCGGCTACACCTTC
D: TRBD1
size: NA
J: TRBJ1-2
V: TRBV6-1

CDR3: CASSFQGVSGETQYF
DNA: TGTGCCAGCAGTTTCCAGGGGGTTTCGGGGGAGACCCAGTACTTC
D: TRBD1
size: NA
J: TRBJ2-5
V: TRBV5-6

CDR3: CASTNRNLEQYF
DNA: TGTGCCAGCACCAACAGAAATCTCGAGCAGTACTTC
D: NA
size: NA
J: TRBJ2-7
V: TRBV6-1

CDR3: CASSPQGSSYNSPLHF
DNA: TGTGCCAGCAGCCCCCAGGGGAGCTCCTATAATTCACCCCTCCACTTT
D: NA
size: once
J: TRBJ1-6
V: TRBV27

CDR3: CASSPSRGGAGETQYF
DNA: TGTGCCAGCAGCCCGTCACGCGGGGGGGCGGGGGAGACCCAGTACTTC
D: TRBD2
size: NA
J: TRBJ2-5
V: TRBV11-3

CDR3: CASRGLQNNQPQHF
DNA: TGTGCCAGCAGGGGGTTGCAGAACAATCAGCCCCAGCATTTT
D: TRBD1
size: few
J: TRBJ1-5
V: TRBV19

CDR3: CASSQGAYQPQHF
DNA: TGTGCTAGTTCCCAGGGGGCCTATCAGCCCCAGCATTTT
D: TRBD1
size: NA
J: TRBJ1-5
V: TRBV12-5

CDR3: CASSQEVRQFTDTQYF
DNA: TGCGCCAGCAGCCAAGAGGTTCGGCAATTCACAGATACGCAGTATTTT
D: NA
size: once
J: TRBJ2-3
V: TRBV4-3

CDR3: CASSSTGRGNTIYF
DNA: TGTGCCAGCAGCTCGACAGGGCGAGGAAACACCATATATTTT
D: TRBD1
size: NA
J: TRBJ1-3
V: TRBV7-4

CDR3: CASSLDGGGAYEQYF
DNA: TGTGCCAGCAGCTTGGATGGCGGGGGGGCCTACGAGCAGTACTTC
D: TRBD2
size: NA
J: TRBJ2-7
V: TRBV5-4

CDR3: CASSILGGKVDSPLHF
DNA: TGTGCCAGCAGCATCCTGGGGGGGAAGGTCGATTCACCCCTCCACTTT
D: NA
size: few
J: TRBJ1-6
V: TRBV5-6

CDR3: CASSPDRYYGYTF
DNA: TGTGCCAGCAGCCCGGACAGATACTATGGCTACACCTTC
D: NA
size: NA
J: TRBJ1-2
V: TRBV14

CDR3: CASSIRDRAQTGELFF
DNA: TGTGCCAGCAGCATCCGGGACAGGGCCCAAACCGGGGAGCTGTTTTTT
D: TRBD1
size: NA
J: TRBJ2-2
V: TRBV11-3

CDR3: CASSPGQGNTGELFF
DNA: TGTGCCAGCAGCCCCGGACAGGGGAACACCGGGGAGCTGTTTTTT
D: TRBD1
size: NA
J: TRBJ2-2
V: TRBV7-9

CDR3: CASSPGLAGTGELFF
DNA: TGTGCCAGCAGCCCGGGGCTAGCTGGGACCGGGGAGCTGTTTTTT
D: NA
size: few
J: TRBJ2-2
V: TRBV7-2

CDR3: CASSQAFSRSGYYGYTF
DNA: TGCGCCAGCAGCCAAGCCTTCTCTCGATCAGGGTACTATGGCTACACCTTC
D: NA
size: NA
J: TRBJ1-2
V: TRBV4-3

CDR3: CASSSPGRYWETQYF
DNA: TGTGCCAGCAGCTCACCCGGGCGTTACTGGGAGACCCAGTACTTC
D: NA
size: NA
J: TRBJ2-5
V: TRBV11-2

CDR3: CSVQTLSYEQYF
DNA: TGCAGCGTCCAGACACTCTCCTACGAGCAGTACTTC
D: NA
size: NA
J: TRBJ2-7
V: TRBV29-1

CDR3: CASSPGQGRHVPQHF
DNA: TGTGCCAGTAGTCCGGGACAGGGGAGGCATGTGCCCCAGCATTTT
D: TRBD1
size: NA
J: TRBJ1-5
V: TRBV19

CDR3: CASSSRAGEKLFF
DNA: TGTGCCAGTAGTTCCAGGGCTGGTGAAAAACTGTTTTTT
D: NA
size: NA
J: TRBJ1-4
V: TRBV19

CDR3: CASSDKSTMGSYNSPLHF
DNA: TGTGCCAGCAGTGATAAGTCCACAATGGGGTCCTATAATTCACCCCTCCACTTT
D: NA
size: NA
J: TRBJ1-6
V: TRBV6-1

CDR3: CASSQTETYNSPLHF
DNA: TGTGCCAGCTCGCAAACTGAGACCTATAATTCACCCCTCCACTTT
D: NA
size: NA
J: TRBJ1-6
V: TRBV6-5

CDR3: CASSLRDGYSYEQYF
DNA: TGTGCCAGCAGCCTAAGGGACGGATACTCCTACGAGCAGTACTTC
D: NA
size: NA
J: TRBJ2-7
V: TRBV9

CDR3: CATVGGHMNTEAFF
DNA: TGTGCCACCGTGGGGGGCCACATGAACACTGAAGCTTTCTTT
D: NA
size: few
J: TRBJ1-1
V: TRBV10-3

CDR3: CATSREGASKGNQPQHF
DNA: TGTGCCACCAGCAGAGAAGGGGCCTCGAAAGGAAATCAGCCCCAGCATTTT
D: NA
size: NA
J: TRBJ1-5
V: TRBV15

CDR3: CASSYPGAYGYTF
DNA: TGTGCCAGCAGTTACCCGGGGGCCTATGGCTACACCTTC
D: NA
size: NA
J: TRBJ1-2
V: TRBV6-5